What follows are 32 T cell receptor beta chains derived from one specimen sequenced in a study of blood T cells in healthy people across ages. Combining a sample-barcoded 5' primer with a J-beta primer mix, a second PCR ran for about 7 to 12 cycles. One entry per CDR3 protein, called by TCRdb with MiXCR from the 5' RACE reads. Here the sample spans about 800,000 distinct CDR3 sequences, roughly 25% being singletons. The data were also submitted as part of a second study, on T cells of mothers and their children.

Material: blood. These receptors were obtained from a boy younger than 18 in good health.

The rearrangement uses TRBV14 and TRBJ2-7, with 10 bases lining up with TRBD2. Germline V gene sequence: CDR1 SGHDN, CDR2 FVKESK. J was trimmed by 4 bases and V by 5 bases; bases with no gene match: 8. This CDR3 is 15 amino acids long. CDR3 protein: CASSNPASGGYEQYF. CDR3 coding DNA: TGTGCCAGCAGCAACCCGGCTAGCGGGGGTTACGAGCAGTACTTC.

The CDR3 here is CASPCVGDSWPGELFF. In DNA, the CDR3 is TGTGCCAGCCCGTGTGTGGGGGACAGTTGGCCCGGGGAGCTGTTTTTT. The chain joins TRBV21-1 to TRBJ2-2; the table's D call of TRBD1 was not tested on the DNA. TRBV21-1 is an annotated pseudogene. This CDR3 contains 16 residues.

The table lists this clonotype with a few counts. The chain couples TRBV7-2 to TRBJ1-1; possible D gene TRBD1, 6 bases. This CDR3 has 13 residues. Germline V CDR1 and CDR2: SGHTA, FQGNSA. V lost 5 bases and J lost 4, with 11 bases in between. The CDR3 DNA sequence: TGTGCCAGCAGCGAACAGGGTGGCACTGAAGCTTTCTTT. Translated, it gives CASSEQGGTEAFF.

The chain combines TRBV12-3 or TRBV12-4 with TRBJ2-5; 10 bases match TRBD1. This CDR3 spans 13 amino acids. The ends lost 9 bases at V and 11 bases at J; junction bases unmatched: 12. The CDR3 region is CASFGDRGGAQYF. CDR3 nucleotide sequence: TGTGCCAGTTTCGGGGACAGGGGAGGCGCGCAGTACTTC.

This chain uses TRBV6-6 with TRBJ2-2, with D possibly TRBD2 on 5 matching bases. The CDR3 has 15 residues. Germline CDR1 is MNHNY and CDR2 is SVGAGI (reference sequence). V was clipped by 6 bases and J by 1 base, with 12 bases between them. This chain's CDR3 is CASSSRGKNTGELFF. The CDR3 nucleotides read TGTGCCAGCAGCTCACGGGGAAAGAACACCGGGGAGCTGTTTTTT.

The chain joins TRBV2 to TRBJ2-2; no clear D gene. This CDR3 is 14 amino acids long. Trimming cost V 6 bases and J 3 bases, with 11 bases left between them. CDR1 is SNHLY and CDR2 is FYNNEI in the germline V gene. DNA for the CDR3: TGTGCCAGCAGGGTAGGAACTTACACCGGGGAGCTGTTTTTT. Translated, it gives CASRVGTYTGELFF. Filled out from reference TRBV2 and TRBJ2-2, the complete variable domain reads EPEVTQTPSHQVTQMGQEVILRCVPISNHLYFYWYRQILGQKVEFLVSFYNNEISEKSEIFDDQFSVERPDGSNFTLKIRSTKLEDSAMYFCASRVGTYTGELFFGEGSRLTVL.

V and J are TRBV20-1 and TRBJ2-1; D is unresolved. V lost 6 bases and J lost 9, with 42 bases in between. Germline loops: CDR1 DFQATT, CDR2 SNEGSKA (reference sequence). The CDR3 has 21 residues. In DNA form, the CDR3 reads TGCAGTGCCCAGACCTCCCCGTCCAGTGTTTGGATAACAACTTTTGGTGGTGAGCAGTTCTTC. Protein product: CSAQTSPSSVWITTFGGEQFF.

The genes are TRBV15 and TRBJ2-1; 9 bases map to TRBD2. This CDR3 contains 16 residues. Per the germline V gene, CDR1 is LNHNV and CDR2 is YYDKDF (reference sequence). The ends lost 1 base at V and 9 bases at J; junction bases unmatched: 10. CDR3 loop: CATSRALAGGQAEQFF. The CDR3 DNA is TGTGCCACCAGCAGAGCACTGGCGGGGGGGCAAGCTGAGCAGTTCTTC.

CDR3 DNA sequence: TGTGCCAGCAGCTTAAGACAGGGTGAATCACCCCTCCACTTT. Amino acids: CASSLRQGESPLHF. V gene TRBV7-3 combines with J gene TRBJ1-6, with 7 bases aligning to TRBD1. The ends lost 1 base at V and 10 bases at J; junction bases unmatched: 4. This CDR3 comprises 14 residues. The germline CDR1 and CDR2 sequences are SGHTA and FQGTGA.

The chain links TRBV20-1 to TRBJ2-5; 7 nucleotides agree with TRBD1. V dropped 2 bases and J dropped 5; count of bases not matched to a gene: 5. Germline values: CDR1 DFQATT, CDR2 SNEGSKA (reference sequence). CDR3 length equals 13 residues. The CDR3 loop is CSARLTGRETQYF. The CDR3 nucleotides read TGCAGTGCTAGATTGACAGGGCGGGAGACCCAGTACTTC.

This clonotype showed up just a few times. The chain joins TRBV6-5 to TRBJ1-2; 7 bases are a match to TRBD1. The junction had 5 bases not matched to a gene; V was cut back by 0 bases and J by 1 base. The CDR3 is 16 residues long. Looked up from germline, CDR1 is MNHEY and CDR2 is SVGAGI. The CDR3 nucleotides read TGTGCCAGCAGTTACTCCCTACAGGGGAGTAACTATGGCTACACCTTC. Its translation: CASSYSLQGSNYGYTF.

This clonotype has a handful of counts. The rearrangement uses TRBV6-5 and TRBJ2-5; no definite D call. CDR3 size: 14 residues. In germline, CDR1 is MNHEY, CDR2 SVGAGI. V lost 0 bases and J lost 1, with 6 bases in between. The CDR3 DNA reads as TGTGCCAGCAGTTACTCGCCCAGCCAAGAGACCCAGTACTTC. Translation gives CASSYSPSQETQYF.

This clonotype appeared a few times. This chain joins TRBV27 and TRBJ2-7; no clear D. Looked up from germline, CDR1 is MNHEY and CDR2 is SMNVEV (reference sequence). This CDR3 region has 14 residues. Trimming removed 6 bases at V and 3 bases at J, with 15 bases between. The DNA of the CDR3 is TGTGCCAGCAGCTCCCTGGACGTAGACTACGAGCAGTACTTC. It yields the protein CASSSLDVDYEQYF.

This clonotype was detected only a few times. The chain uses TRBV4-3 and TRBJ2-5; no definite D call. The last part of the DNA fits TRBJ2-7 better; the J call may be wrong. Germline V lookup: CDR1 LGHNA, CDR2 YSLEER. This CDR3 is built from 14 residues. The CDR3 nucleotides read TGCGCCAGCAGCCAAGATTACGGAAGCTACGAGCAGTACTTC. Protein: CASSQDYGSYEQYF.

This clonotype was picked up a small number of times. This chain connects TRBV29-1 to TRBJ2-2; perhaps D is TRBD1 or TRBD2 (5 bases each). Germline CDR1 is SQVTM and CDR2 is ANQGSEA. Trimming removed 3 bases at V and 4 bases at J, with 9 bases between. The CDR3 length is 13 residues. CDR3 in amino acids: CSVDEGPTGELFF. The CDR3, as DNA: TGCAGCGTTGACGAGGGGCCCACCGGGGAGCTGTTTTTT.

This sequence joins TRBV5-1 and TRBJ2-2; the D gene is possibly TRBD2 (5 bases). CDR1 is SGHRS, CDR2 YFSETQ, per germline. This CDR3 comprises 16 residues. V was pared by 4 bases and J by 4 bases, with 17 bases between. The CDR3 DNA reads as TGCGCCAGCAGCCCTCCGGGGTTGGGCGGCACCGGGGAGCTGTTTTTT. Translation gives CASSPPGLGGTGELFF. The variable domain in full, with the rest retrieved from reference TRBV5-1 and TRBJ2-2, is KAGVTQTPRYLIKTRGQQVTLSCSPISGHRSVSWYQQTPGQGLQFLFEYFSETQRNKGNFPGRFSGRQFSNSRSEMNVSTLELGDSALYLCASSPPGLGGTGELFFGEGSRLTVL.

CDR3 nucleotides: TGCGCCAGCAGCTTGGCCCCTAGCGGGAGCTTCAATGAGCAGTTCTTC. This translates into CASSLAPSGSFNEQFF. This chain connects TRBV5-1 to TRBJ2-1; TRBD2 matches 10 bases. V gave up 0 bases and J gave up 6 bases; unmatched junction bases: 6. Germline CDR1 is SGHRS and CDR2 is YFSETQ. This CDR3 has 16 amino acids.

The chain couples TRBV20-1 to TRBJ2-5; weak D call: TRBD2 (6 bases). The DNA end is more similar to TRBJ2-1, so the J call may be wrong. This CDR3 comprises 13 residues. The germline V gene encodes CDR1 DFQATT and CDR2 SNEGSKA (reference sequence). The CDR3 nucleotides are TGCAGCCTCACCGGGACTCATTACAATGAGCAGTTCTTC. This sequence encodes CSLTGTHYNEQFF.

This clonotype was detected a few times. The chain carries TRBV5-1 and TRBJ2-3; the D is unclear. Germline CDR1 is SGHRS and CDR2 is YFSETQ. The CDR3 totals 14 residues. V lost 4 bases to trimming and J lost 2 bases, with 11 bases between them. The CDR3 DNA reads TGCGCCAGCAGCACCGGGTTTGACACAGATACGCAGTATTTT. Translating it yields CASSTGFDTDTQYF.

J is TRBJ1-1 and V is TRBV4-1; D is uncertain. Germline V gene sequence: CDR1 MGHRA, CDR2 YSYEKL. The CDR3 is made up of 13 amino acids. The V end was cut by 0 bases, the J end by 11 bases, with 13 bases between. CDR3 in amino acids: CASSQERDLGAFF. DNA of the CDR3: TGCGCCAGCAGCCAAGAAAGGGATCTAGGGGCTTTCTTT.

The rearrangement links TRBV4-3 to TRBJ2-7; no clear D gene. The length of the CDR3 is 15 residues. Trimming left V 0 bases short and J 1 base short, with 10 bases between. Germline CDR1 reads LGHNA; CDR2 reads YSLEER. The CDR3 sequence is CASSQDWRMSYEQYF. DNA for the CDR3: TGCGCCAGCAGCCAAGATTGGCGGATGTCCTACGAGCAGTACTTC.

The table lists this clonotype with a few counts. This chain joins TRBV5-6 and TRBJ2-7; TRBD1 is a possible D gene (5 bases). CDR1 and CDR2 (germline): SGHDT, YYEEEE. The CDR3 sequence is 18 residues long. Trimming took off 1 base at V and 2 bases at J, with 22 bases between the two ends. CDR3 loop: CASSLSGRDSRGAYEQYF. The DNA for the CDR3 is TGTGCCAGCAGCTTGTCGGGCCGCGACAGTCGAGGTGCCTACGAGCAGTACTTC.

The genes are TRBV28 and TRBJ2-4, with 8 bases matching TRBD1. The CDR3 totals 14 residues. Germline assignment: CDR1 MDHEN and CDR2 SYDVKM. V lost 3 bases and J lost 8; bases outside the gene matches: 6. The CDR3 spells CASSLDRVVHIQYF. The CDR3 coding sequence is TGTGCCAGCAGTTTGGACAGGGTCGTGCACATTCAGTACTTC.

This clonotype has only a few counts. This sequence joins TRBV7-9 and TRBJ2-5; 8 positions agree with TRBD1. Trimming at V came to 4 bases and at J to 2 bases, leaving 6 bases not matched to a gene. Germline lookup yields CDR1 SEHNR and CDR2 FQNEAQ (reference sequence). This CDR3 region has 15 residues. The CDR3 region has the DNA TGTGCCAGCAGCTCCCGGGACAGGTCGCAAGAGACCCAGTACTTC. This translates into CASSSRDRSQETQYF.

The chain carries TRBV20-1 and TRBJ2-5, with 8 bases matching TRBD1. The DNA end is a closer match to TRBJ2-1, so the J assignment may be wrong. Germline V gene sequence: CDR1 DFQATT, CDR2 SNEGSKA (reference sequence). The CDR3 has 17 amino acids. The CDR3 is CSAPKPFGQGPYNEQFF. Here the CDR3 DNA reads TGCAGTGCCCCTAAGCCCTTTGGACAGGGACCTTACAATGAGCAGTTCTTC.

The chain uses TRBV13 and TRBJ2-5, with 15 bases aligning to TRBD2. The V and J ends lost 7 bases and 1 base, in that order; junction bases with no gene match: 10. Germline assignment: CDR1 PRHDT and CDR2 FYEKMQ (reference sequence). This CDR3 comprises 18 residues. The CDR3 sequence: CASNLRTSGRGLQETQYF. The CDR3 bases are TGTGCCAGCAACCTACGGACTAGCGGGAGGGGACTCCAAGAGACCCAGTACTTC. The complete variable domain, with remaining parts taken from reference TRBV13 and TRBJ2-5, reads AAGVIQSPRHLIKEKRETATLKCYPIPRHDTVYWYQQGPGQDPQFLISFYEKMQSDKGSIPDRFSAQQFSDYHSELNMSSLELGDSALYFCASNLRTSGRGLQETQYFGPGTRLLVL.

The chain uses TRBV27 and TRBJ1-2; D gene ambiguous. The germline V gene has CDR1 MNHEY and CDR2 SMNVEV (reference sequence). V was pared by 2 bases and J by 2 bases, with 9 bases between. The CDR3 contains 14 residues. Here the CDR3 DNA reads TGTGCCAGCAGTTTACGCCGGGAGAACTATGGCTACACCTTC. Translated, it gives CASSLRRENYGYTF.

The rearrangement joins TRBV4-1 to TRBJ2-2; 10 nucleotides match TRBD1. The CDR3 has 13 residues. CDR1 MGHRA and CDR2 YSYEKL come from the germline V gene. Unmatched junction bases numbered 2, after V lost 8 bases and J lost 5 bases. CDR3 sequence: CASGTGVTGELFF. Written as DNA, the CDR3 is TGCGCCAGCGGGACAGGGGTGACCGGGGAGCTGTTTTTT.

This clonotype was observed many times. The V gene is TRBV12-3 or TRBV12-4, the J gene TRBJ2-4, with 9 positions matching TRBD1. The CDR3 loop spans 14 amino acids. The trim removed 4 bases at V and 8 bases at J, leaving 6 bases unmatched. CDR3: CASSSRTGADIQYF. CDR3 DNA: TGTGCCAGCAGTTCTAGGACAGGGGCGGACATTCAGTACTTC.

V and J are TRBV4-1 and TRBJ1-4; tentatively, D is TRBD1 (5 bases). Germline assignment: CDR1 MGHRA and CDR2 YSYEKL. Trimming took off 4 bases at V and 8 bases at J, with 20 bases between the two ends. The CDR3 runs to 16 residues. The CDR3 reads CASSRTGRGEGEKLFF. The CDR3 DNA reads TGCGCCAGCAGCCGGACGGGTCGGGGGGAAGGGGAAAAACTGTTTTTT.

This clonotype was seen a few times. The chain carries TRBV7-9 and TRBJ1-2; D not certain. Germline assignment: CDR1 SEHNR and CDR2 FQNEAQ (reference sequence). There are 17 residues in the CDR3. The V and J ends lost 5 bases and 4 bases respectively, with 23 bases between them. The CDR3 loop is CASSDHETRPLLYGYTF. CDR3 bases: TGTGCCAGCAGCGATCACGAAACTCGTCCCCTTCTCTATGGCTACACCTTC.

The V and J genes are TRBV5-1 and TRBJ2-5; 7 nucleotides line up with TRBD1. Near its end, the DNA agrees better with TRBJ2-1, so the J call may be wrong. Germline V CDR1 and CDR2: SGHRS, YFSETQ. The CDR3 loop spans 13 amino acids. CDR3 region: CASSMGQNNEQFF. The CDR3 coding sequence is TGCGCCAGCAGCATGGGACAGAACAATGAGCAGTTCTTC.